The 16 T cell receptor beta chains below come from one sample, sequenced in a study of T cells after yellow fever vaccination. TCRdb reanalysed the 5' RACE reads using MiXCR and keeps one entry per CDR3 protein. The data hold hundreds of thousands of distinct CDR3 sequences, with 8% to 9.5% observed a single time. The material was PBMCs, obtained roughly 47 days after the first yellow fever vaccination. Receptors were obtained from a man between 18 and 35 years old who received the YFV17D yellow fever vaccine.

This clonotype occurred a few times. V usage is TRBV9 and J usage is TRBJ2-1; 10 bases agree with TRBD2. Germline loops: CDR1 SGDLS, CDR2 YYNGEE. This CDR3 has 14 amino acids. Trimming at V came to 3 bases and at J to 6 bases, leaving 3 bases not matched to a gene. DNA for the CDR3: TGTGCCAGCAGCGCGAGCGGGGGGGCCAATGAGCAGTTCTTC. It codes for CASSASGGANEQFF.

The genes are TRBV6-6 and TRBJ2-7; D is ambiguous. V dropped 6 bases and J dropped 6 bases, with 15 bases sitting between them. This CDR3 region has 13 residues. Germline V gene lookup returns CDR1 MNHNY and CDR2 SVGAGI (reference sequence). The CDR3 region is CASSLTWIAEQYV. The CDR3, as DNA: TGTGCCAGCAGCCTAACCTGGATTGCCGAGCAGTACGTC.

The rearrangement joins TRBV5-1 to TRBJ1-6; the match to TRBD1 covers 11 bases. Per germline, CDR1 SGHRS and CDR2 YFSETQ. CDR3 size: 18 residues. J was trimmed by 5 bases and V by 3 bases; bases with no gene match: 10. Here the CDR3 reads CASSSGTGGFGNNSPLHF. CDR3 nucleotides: TGCGCCAGCAGCTCCGGGACAGGGGGGTTTGGGAATAATTCACCCCTCCACTTT.

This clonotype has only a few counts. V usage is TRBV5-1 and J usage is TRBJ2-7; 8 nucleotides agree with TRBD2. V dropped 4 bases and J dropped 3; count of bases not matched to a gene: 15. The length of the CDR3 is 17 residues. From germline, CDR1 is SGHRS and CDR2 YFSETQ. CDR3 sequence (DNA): TGCGCCAGCAGCCGAGGGGGAACCGGGGGGGAGAGCTACGAGCAGTACGTC. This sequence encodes CASSRGGTGGESYEQYV.

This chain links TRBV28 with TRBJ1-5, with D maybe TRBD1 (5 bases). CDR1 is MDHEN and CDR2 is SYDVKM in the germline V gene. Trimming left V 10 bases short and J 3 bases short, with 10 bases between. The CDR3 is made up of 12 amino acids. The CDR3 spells CATQGANQPQHF. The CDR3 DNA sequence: TGTGCCACCCAGGGAGCCAATCAGCCCCAGCATTTT.

The CDR3 DNA sequence: TGTGCCAGCTCACCTCCCAGTCTGAACACTGAAGCTTTCTTT. Translated: CASSPPSLNTEAFF. This chain uses TRBV18 with TRBJ1-1; D not resolved. The V end lost 3 bases, the J end lost 0 bases, and 8 bases lay between the germline ends. The CDR3 runs 14 residues. Germline lookup yields CDR1 KGHSH and CDR2 LQKENI.

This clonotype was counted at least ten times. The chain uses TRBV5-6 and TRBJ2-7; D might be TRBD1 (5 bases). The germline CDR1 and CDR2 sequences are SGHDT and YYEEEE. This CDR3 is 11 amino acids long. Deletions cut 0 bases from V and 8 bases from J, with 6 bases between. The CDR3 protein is CASSLDRKQYF. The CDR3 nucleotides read TGTGCCAGCAGCTTGGACAGGAAGCAGTACTTC. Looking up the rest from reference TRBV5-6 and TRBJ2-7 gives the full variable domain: DAGVTQSPTHLIKTRGQQVTLRCSPKSGHDTVSWYQQALGQGPQFIFQYYEEEERQRGNFPDRFSGHQFPNYSSELNVNALLLGDSALYLCASSLDRKQYFGPGTRLTVT.

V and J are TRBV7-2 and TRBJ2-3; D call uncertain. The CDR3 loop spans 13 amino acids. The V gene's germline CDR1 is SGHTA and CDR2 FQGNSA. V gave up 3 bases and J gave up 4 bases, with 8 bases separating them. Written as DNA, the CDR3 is TGTGCCAGCAGCTTCCTAGTCGCAGATACGCAGTATTTT. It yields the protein CASSFLVADTQYF.

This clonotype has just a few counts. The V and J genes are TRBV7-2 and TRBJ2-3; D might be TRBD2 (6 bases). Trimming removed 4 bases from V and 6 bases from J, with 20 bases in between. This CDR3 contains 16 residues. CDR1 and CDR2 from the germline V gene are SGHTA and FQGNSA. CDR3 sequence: CASSSAPGRGGDTQYF. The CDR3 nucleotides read TGTGCCAGCAGCTCAGCCCCCGGGCGGGGAGGCGATACGCAGTATTTT.

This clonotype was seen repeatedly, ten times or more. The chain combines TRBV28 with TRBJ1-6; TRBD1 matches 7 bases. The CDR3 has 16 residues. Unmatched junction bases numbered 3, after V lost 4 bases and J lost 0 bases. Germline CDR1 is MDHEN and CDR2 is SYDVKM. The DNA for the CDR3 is TGTGCCAGCAGTTCGACAGGGAGCTCCTATAATTCACCCCTCCACTTT. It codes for CASSSTGSSYNSPLHF. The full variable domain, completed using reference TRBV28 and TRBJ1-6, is DVKVTQSSRYLVKRTGEKVFLECVQDMDHENMFWYRQDPGLGLRLIYFSYDVKMKEKGDIPEGYSVSREKKERFSLILESASTNQTSMYLCASSSTGSSYNSPLHFGNGTRLTVT.

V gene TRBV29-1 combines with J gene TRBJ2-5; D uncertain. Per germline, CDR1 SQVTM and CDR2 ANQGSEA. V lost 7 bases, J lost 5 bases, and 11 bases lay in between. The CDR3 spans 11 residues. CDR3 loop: CSAGSPETQYF. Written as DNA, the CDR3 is TGCAGCGCCGGGTCCCCCGAGACCCAGTACTTC.

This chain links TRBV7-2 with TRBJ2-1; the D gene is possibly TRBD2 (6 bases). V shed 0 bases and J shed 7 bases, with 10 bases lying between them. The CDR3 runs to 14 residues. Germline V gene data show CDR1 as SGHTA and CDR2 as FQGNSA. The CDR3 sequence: CASSLAGEENEQFF. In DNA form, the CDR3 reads TGTGCCAGCAGCTTAGCGGGGGAGGAGAATGAGCAGTTCTTC.

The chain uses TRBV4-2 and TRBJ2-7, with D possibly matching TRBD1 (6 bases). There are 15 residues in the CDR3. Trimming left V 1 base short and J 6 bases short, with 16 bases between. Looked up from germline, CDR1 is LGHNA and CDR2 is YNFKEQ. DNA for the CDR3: TGTGCCAGCAGCCAAGCATTTCTGGGGGCGGCCGAGCAGTACTTC. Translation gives CASSQAFLGAAEQYF.

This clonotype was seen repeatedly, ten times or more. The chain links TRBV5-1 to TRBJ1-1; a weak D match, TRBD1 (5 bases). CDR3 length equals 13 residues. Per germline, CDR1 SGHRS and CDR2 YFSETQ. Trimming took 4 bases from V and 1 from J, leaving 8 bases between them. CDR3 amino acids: CASSPGTNTEAFF. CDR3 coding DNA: TGCGCCAGCAGCCCGGGGACGAACACTGAAGCTTTCTTT.

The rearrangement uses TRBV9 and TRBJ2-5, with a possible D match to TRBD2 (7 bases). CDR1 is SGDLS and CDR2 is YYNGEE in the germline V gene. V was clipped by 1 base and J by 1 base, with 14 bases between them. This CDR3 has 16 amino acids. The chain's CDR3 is CASSVWEGGSQETQYF. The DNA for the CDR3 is TGTGCCAGCAGCGTATGGGAGGGGGGTTCCCAAGAGACCCAGTACTTC. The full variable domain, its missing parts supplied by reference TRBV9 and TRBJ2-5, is DSGVTQTPKHLITATGQRVTLRCSPRSGDLSVYWYQQSLDQGLQFLIQYYNGEERAKGNILERFSAQQFPDLHSELNLSSLELGDSALYFCASSVWEGGSQETQYFGPGTRLLVL.

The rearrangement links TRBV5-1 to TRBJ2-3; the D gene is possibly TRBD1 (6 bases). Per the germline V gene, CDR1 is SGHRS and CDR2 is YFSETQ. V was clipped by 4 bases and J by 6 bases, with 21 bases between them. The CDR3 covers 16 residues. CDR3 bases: TGCGCCAGCAGCCAACCGACAGGCCTAGGGTTGGATACGCAGTATTTT. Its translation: CASSQPTGLGLDTQYF.